The 19 T cell receptor beta chains in this list originate from one sample, sequenced in a study of neurological immune-mediated disorders. In TCRdb, the 5' RACE reads were re-called with MiXCR into one record per CDR3 protein. Of about 55,000 distinct CDR3 sequences in the sample, approximately 4% are singletons; the top ten hold roughly 3.1%. Sequencing used PBMCs. These receptors came from a man aged 50 to 60 with multiple sclerosis.

At least ten counts were recorded for this clonotype. V gene TRBV25-1 combines with J gene TRBJ1-1; D is uncertain. Deletions cut 8 bases from V and 2 bases from J, with 12 bases between. CDR3 length equals 13 residues. The germline gives CDR1 MGHDK, CDR2 SYGVNS. The CDR3 sequence: CASAGSFNTEAFF. CDR3 in DNA: TGTGCCAGCGCGGGGTCTTTCAACACTGAAGCTTTCTTT.

In its sample, this clonotype was seen many times. The rearrangement uses TRBV5-1 and TRBJ2-1, with TRBD2 matching over 7 bases. CDR1 is SGHRS, CDR2 YFSETQ, per germline. V was clipped by 0 bases and J by 11 bases; unmatched bases: 11. The length of the CDR3 is 15 residues. The CDR3 DNA follows: TGCGCCAGCAGCTTGGGGAGCGGGGCCCAATATCAGCAGTTCTTC. This sequence encodes CASSLGSGAQYQQFF.

This clonotype was counted ten times or more. The V call is TRBV20-1, the J call TRBJ2-1, with 8 positions matching TRBD2. The CDR3 is made up of 14 amino acids. CDR1 and CDR2 (germline): DFQATT, SNEGSKA (reference sequence). Trimming took 5 bases from V and 7 from J; bases not matched to a gene: 10. DNA for the CDR3: TGCAGTGCTTCACCTGGACTAGCAGAAAATGAGCAGTTCTTC. Its translation: CSASPGLAENEQFF.

The chain employs TRBV6-6 and TRBJ1-2; D is perhaps TRBD1 (5 bases). CDR3 length equals 15 residues. Germline assignment: CDR1 MNHNY and CDR2 SVGAGI (reference sequence). Trimming shortened V by 6 bases and J by 7 bases, and 21 bases separated the two germline ends. The CDR3 region is CASSLDGTAMGGYTF. As DNA, the CDR3 is TGTGCCAGCAGCCTGGACGGGACGGCGATGGGTGGCTACACCTTC.

This clonotype was seen at least ten times. The chain has TRBV6-5 and TRBJ2-3; possibly TRBD2 for D (6 bases). Trimming removed 6 bases from V and 2 bases from J, with 12 bases in between. CDR3 length equals 14 residues. The germline V gene has CDR1 MNHEY and CDR2 SVGAGI. This chain's CDR3 is CASSSGLITDTQYF. CDR3 in DNA: TGTGCCAGCAGCTCCGGACTAATCACAGATACGCAGTATTTT.

This clonotype was seen at least ten times. The chain links TRBV27 to TRBJ2-6; D tentatively reads TRBD1 or TRBD2 (6 bases each). Trimming took 6 bases from V and 2 from J, leaving 17 bases between them. This CDR3 region has 17 residues. The germline CDR1 and CDR2 sequences are MNHEY and SMNVEV (reference sequence). CDR3 DNA sequence: TGTGCCAGCAGCACCTCCACGGGGGCAGCTGGGGCCAACGTCCTGACTTTC. Its translation is CASSTSTGAAGANVLTF.

In its sample, this clonotype was seen many times. The V and J genes are TRBV12-3 or TRBV12-4 and TRBJ2-1; a weak D match, TRBD2 (6 bases). The CDR3 is 16 amino acids. The V end was cut by 3 bases, the J end by 0 bases, with 12 bases between. The CDR3 sequence is CASSFRSGSSYNEQFF. CDR3 bases: TGTGCCAGCAGTTTCCGTAGCGGAAGCTCCTACAATGAGCAGTTCTTC.

At least ten counts were recorded for this clonotype. This chain joins TRBV7-2 and TRBJ2-7, with D perhaps assigned TRBD1 or TRBD2 (5 bases each). CDR3 length: 13 residues. The germline V and J ends were trimmed by 9 bases and 3 bases, with 15 bases remaining between them. Germline-derived CDR1 and CDR2 are SGHTA and FQGNSA. The CDR3 region is CASRSGRVYEQYF. As DNA, the CDR3 is TGTGCCAGTAGGTCGGGGCGGGTCTACGAGCAGTACTTC.

This clonotype was seen ten or more times. The chain uses TRBV7-9 and TRBJ2-7, with D perhaps assigned TRBD1 or TRBD2 (5 bases each). This CDR3 has 16 residues. Looked up from germline, CDR1 is SEHNR and CDR2 is FQNEAQ (reference sequence). V was trimmed by 0 bases and J by 3 bases, leaving 15 bases between them. Here the CDR3 reads CASSLATPGPFYEQYF. The CDR3 nucleotides are TGTGCCAGCAGCTTAGCGACTCCGGGACCATTCTACGAGCAGTACTTC.

This clonotype occurred once. The conserved final phenylalanine or tryptophan is absent from the CDR3, which likely points to a read error. This rearrangement joins TRBV6-5 to TRBJ1-2; possible D gene TRBD1, 5 bases. V dropped 10 bases and J dropped 7 bases, with 13 bases sitting between them. CDR1 is MNHEY and CDR2 is SVGAGI in the germline V gene. The CDR3 consists of 11 residues. The DNA for the CDR3 is TGTGCCACCAGGGTGCGAGGTGGCTACACCAAC. This sequence encodes CATRVRGGYTN.

On this clonotype itself: The CDR3 does not close with the conserved phenylalanine or tryptophan, likely indicating a read error. The chain is built from TRBV5-1 and TRBJ2-4; no clear D gene. The CDR3 length is 13 residues. Germline CDR1 is SGHRS and CDR2 is YFSETQ. The V and J ends lost 2 bases and 4 bases respectively, with 7 bases between them. The CDR3 sequence is CASSFEPKNIQYV. The DNA of the CDR3 is TGCGCCAGCAGCTTCGAGCCAAAAAACATTCAGTACGTC.

This clonotype has at least ten counts. The chain carries TRBV6-2 or TRBV6-3 and TRBJ2-6; D gene uncertain. The CDR3 sequence is 15 residues long. The ends were cut back, 0 bases at V and 0 bases at J, with 3 bases in the middle. The germline V gene has CDR1 MNHEY and CDR2 SVGEGT. The CDR3 reads CASSYSNSGANVLTF. CDR3 coding DNA: TGTGCCAGCAGTTACTCGAACTCTGGGGCCAACGTCCTGACTTTC.

At least ten counts were recorded for this clonotype. The chain couples TRBV5-1 to TRBJ2-5; 11 positions match TRBD1. The length of the CDR3 is 15 residues. Trimming removed 4 bases from V and 5 bases from J; junction bases left unmatched: 7. CDR1 SGHRS and CDR2 YFSETQ come from the germline V gene. CDR3 in amino acids: CASSTPGQGVETQYF. Written as DNA, the CDR3 is TGCGCCAGCAGCACACCGGGACAGGGGGTGGAGACCCAGTACTTC.

Comment on this clonotype: Given the absence of the conserved phenylalanine or tryptophan at the CDR3 end, a read error is likely. The chain couples TRBV20-1 to TRBJ2-7; unclear D gene. The V and J ends lost 6 bases and 0 bases respectively, with 21 bases between them. The CDR3 totals 16 residues. The V gene's germline CDR1 is DFQATT and CDR2 SNEGSKA (reference sequence). CDR3 loop: CSAQQPTSEPSYEQYN. The CDR3 region has the DNA TGCAGTGCCCAGCAACCTACGTCAGAGCCCTCCTACGAGCAGTACAAC.

This clonotype was detected many times. The J gene is TRBJ1-1, the V gene TRBV20-1, with a possible D match to TRBD1 (6 bases). Germline CDR1 reads DFQATT; CDR2 reads SNEGSKA (reference sequence). This CDR3 has 15 amino acids. V was clipped by 6 bases and J by 6 bases, with 23 bases between them. The CDR3: CSATHLTTYRAEAFF. DNA of the CDR3: TGCAGTGCCACACACCTCACTACCTACAGGGCTGAAGCTTTCTTT.

V gene TRBV18 combines with J gene TRBJ2-5; no clear D. This CDR3 has 11 amino acids. The germline V gene encodes CDR1 KGHSH and CDR2 LQKENI. V shed 5 bases and J shed 4 bases, with 5 bases lying between them. Here the CDR3 reads CASSSLETQYF. The CDR3 nucleotides read TGTGCCAGCTCATCACTAGAGACCCAGTACTTC. Full variable domain (missing parts from reference TRBV18 and TRBJ2-5): NAGVMQNPRHLVRRRGQEARLRCSPMKGHSHVYWYRQLPEEGLKFMVYLQKENIIDESGMPKERFSAEFPKEGPSILRIQQVVRGDSAAYFCASSSLETQYFGPGTRLLVL.

The rearrangement links TRBV5-6 to TRBJ1-6; 9 bases are a match to TRBD1. Germline CDR1 SGHDT, CDR2 YYEEEE. The CDR3 has 15 amino acids. V shed 3 bases, J shed 11 bases, and the junction held 9 bases outside the gene matches. Here the CDR3 DNA reads TGTGCCAGCAGCTCTTACGACAGGGGGTCCACACCCCTCCACTTT. Translation gives CASSSYDRGSTPLHF. Full variable domain (rest looked up from reference TRBV5-6 and TRBJ1-6): DAGVTQSPTHLIKTRGQQVTLRCSPKSGHDTVSWYQQALGQGPQFIFQYYEEEERQRGNFPDRFSGHQFPNYSSELNVNALLLGDSALYLCASSSYDRGSTPLHFGNGTRLTVT.

This clonotype showed up many times. The rearrangement links TRBV4-1 to TRBJ2-7, with TRBD2 identical over 8 bases. J gave up 4 bases and V 0 bases, and 8 bases lay outside the gene matches. The germline V gene encodes CDR1 MGHRA and CDR2 YSYEKL. The CDR3 spans 16 residues. This chain's CDR3 is CASSQDPAGVTYEQYF. CDR3 nucleotide sequence: TGCGCCAGCAGCCAAGACCCAGCGGGAGTTACTTACGAGCAGTACTTC.

Many counts were recorded for this clonotype. This chain connects TRBV10-3 to TRBJ2-1; TRBD2 aligns across 10 bases. Germline CDR1 is ENHRY and CDR2 is SYGVKD. This CDR3 spans 13 amino acids. V dropped 9 bases and J dropped 7; count of bases not matched to a gene: 6. For the CDR3, the DNA is TGTGCCATTCGTCTAGCGGGGGTGAATGAGCAGTTCTTC. This encodes CAIRLAGVNEQFF.